The clone carrying this T cell receptor (beta chain) was seen a few times. This entry belongs to a study of blood T cell repertoires in COVID-19. Study information: The United States, Italy and Spain supplied acute and convalescent COVID-19 samples.

The germline CDR1 and CDR2 sequences are SEHNR and FQNEAQ (reference sequence). CDR3 length: 15 residues. V gave up 5 bases and J gave up 6 bases; unmatched junction bases: 12. Sequencing used immunoSEQ multiplex PCR; TCRdb keeps in-frame clones, though not all of them. The sample has about 110,000 clones, 70% to 90% seen once; the top ten hold less than 1.5%. The sample was peripheral blood. The genes are TRBV7-9 and TRBJ2-7; 8 bases are a match to TRBD1. The clonotype was recovered from a man between 40 and 49 years old with acute or convalescent COVID-19. The CDR3 protein is CASSHGDRLNFEQYF. The CDR3 DNA is TGTGCCAGCAGCCATGGGGACAGGTTAAATTTCGAGCAGTACTTC.